This passage covers 18 T cell receptor beta chains from one sample sequenced in a study of T cell responses to AZD1222 COVID-19 vaccine. Libraries were prepared by immunoSEQ multiplex PCR; TCRdb keeps only in-frame clonotypes and omits some of them. The sample carries 150,000 or so clones, 88% recorded once. The source material was peripheral blood, sampled on day 0 of AZD1222 vaccination. The origin of the receptors is an adult in good health.

V and J are TRBV28 and TRBJ2-2; tentative D call: TRBD1 (6 bases). V was cut by 5 bases and J by 4 bases, with 14 bases left in between. CDR3 length: 15 amino acids. From germline, CDR1 is MDHEN and CDR2 SYDVKM. The CDR3 is CASSTSRQVTGELFF. CDR3 DNA sequence: TGTGCCAGCAGTACTTCCAGACAGGTCACCGGGGAGCTGTTTTTT. Based on the CDR3 plus reference TRBV28 and TRBJ2-2, the full variable domain is DVKVTQSSRYLVKRTGEKVFLECVQDMDHENMFWYRQDPGLGLRLIYFSYDVKMKEKGDIPEGYSVSREKKERFSLILESASTNQTSMYLCASSTSRQVTGELFFGEGSRLTVL.

V and J are TRBV7-3 and TRBJ1-1; D is ambiguous. Per the germline V gene, CDR1 is SGHTA and CDR2 is FQGTGA. Trimming removed 3 bases from V and 6 bases from J, with 11 bases in between. The CDR3 totals 13 residues. The chain's CDR3 is CASSLDVTAEAFF. The CDR3 bases are TGTGCCAGCAGCTTGGACGTGACTGCTGAAGCTTTCTTT.

CDR3 sequence: CASSRGTGVTEAFF. DNA for the CDR3: TGTGCCAGCAGCCGCGGCACGGGGGTCACTGAAGCTTTCTTT. V is TRBV7-9 and J is TRBJ1-1; TRBD1 is a possible D gene (5 bases). Germline assignment: CDR1 SEHNR and CDR2 FQNEAQ (reference sequence). This CDR3 contains 14 residues. Trimming removed 5 bases from V and 4 bases from J, with 14 bases in between.

This clone occurred once. The chain's CDR3 is CASSFFQSHPVETEAFF. The DNA of the CDR3 is TGTGCCAGCAGCTTTTTCCAATCCCACCCAGTGGAGACTGAAGCTTTCTTT. The chain carries TRBV7-9 and TRBJ1-1; D is unclear. The CDR3 length is 17 residues. Germline assignment: CDR1 SEHNR and CDR2 FQNEAQ (reference sequence). The ends were cut back, 3 bases at V and 5 bases at J, with 22 bases in the middle.

The V gene is TRBV3-1 (or the pseudogene TRBV3-2), the J gene TRBJ2-7; D may be TRBD2 (6 bases). V was clipped by 5 bases and J by 8 bases, with 19 bases between them. The CDR3 runs to 14 residues. Per germline, CDR1 LGHDT and CDR2 YNNKEL (reference sequence). The CDR3 region has the DNA TGTGCCAGCAGCACCGGGACTGGGTATACGAAGCAGTACTTC. Its protein is CASSTGTGYTKQYF.

The chain joins TRBV13 to TRBJ1-1; a possible D gene is TRBD1 (5 bases). The germline V and J ends were trimmed by 6 bases and 11 bases, with 13 bases remaining between them. The CDR3 totals 11 residues. The germline V gene has CDR1 PRHDT and CDR2 FYEKMQ (reference sequence). The CDR3 reads CASSRDYWAFF. In DNA form, the CDR3 reads TGTGCCAGCAGTAGGGACTATTGGGCTTTCTTT.

This clone was counted between two and nine times. The chain links TRBV7-2 to TRBJ1-3, with D possibly matching TRBD1 (6 bases). V gave up 5 bases and J gave up 0 bases, with 11 bases separating them. Germline-derived CDR1 and CDR2 are SGHTA and FQGNSA. The CDR3 has 15 amino acids. CDR3 sequence: CASSVGQLSGNTIYF. The CDR3 coding sequence is TGTGCCAGCAGCGTAGGACAGCTCTCTGGAAACACCATATATTTT.

J is TRBJ2-1 and V is TRBV5-1; 8 bases map to TRBD2. V gave up 1 base and J gave up 5 bases; unmatched junction bases: 5. Germline CDR1 and CDR2: SGHRS and YFSETQ. CDR3 size: 15 residues. CDR3 sequence (DNA): TGCGCCAGCAGCTTGATCCCGCGGGGGGACAATGAGCAGTTCTTC. Amino acids: CASSLIPRGDNEQFF.

The chain uses TRBV4-3 and TRBJ2-4, with 8 bases matching TRBD1. The J segment lost 3 bases and the V segment lost 4 bases, leaving 8 bases of the junction unmatched. Per the germline V gene, CDR1 is LGHNA and CDR2 is YSLEER. The CDR3 is 16 amino acids. For the CDR3, the DNA is TGCGCCAGCAGCCGGGACAGGTTTATCGGCAAAAACATTCAGTACTTC. Translated: CASSRDRFIGKNIQYF.

This sequence joins TRBV10-3 and TRBJ2-3; maybe TRBD1 (6 bases). Germline lookup yields CDR1 ENHRY and CDR2 SYGVKD. The CDR3 sequence is 12 residues long. V lost 5 bases, J lost 6 bases, and 9 bases lay in between. The CDR3 nucleotides are TGTGCCATCAGTTACAGGGCTGATACGCAGTATTTT. This encodes CAISYRADTQYF.

This chain joins TRBV6-5 and TRBJ1-2; possibly TRBD1 for D (5 bases). Germline V gene lookup returns CDR1 MNHEY and CDR2 SVGAGI. This CDR3 is 15 amino acids long. Trimming removed 4 bases from V and 4 bases from J, with 16 bases in between. CDR3 amino acids: CASSSFGTGGYGYTF. The DNA for the CDR3 is TGTGCCAGCAGTTCCTTCGGGACGGGCGGCTATGGCTACACCTTC.

The CDR3 nucleotides read TGTGCCAGCAGTCCTAGGACTAGCGGGGGGTTAGTTACGCAGTATTTT. Its protein product is CASSPRTSGGLVTQYF. The chain joins TRBV2 to TRBJ2-3, with 14 bases aligning to TRBD2. The germline gives CDR1 SNHLY, CDR2 FYNNEI. The CDR3 sequence is 16 residues long. V dropped 5 bases and J dropped 8; count of bases not matched to a gene: 9.

The gene calls are TRBV5-1 and TRBJ1-2; 12 bases are shared with TRBD1. Germline V gene sequence: CDR1 SGHRS, CDR2 YFSETQ. The CDR3 sequence is 16 residues long. The V and J ends lost 4 bases and 4 bases, in that order; junction bases with no gene match: 8. DNA for the CDR3: TGCGCCAGCAGCATTGCCGGGACAGGGGGCGCCTATGGCTACACCTTC. This codes for CASSIAGTGGAYGYTF. Looking up the rest from reference TRBV5-1 and TRBJ1-2 gives the full variable domain: KAGVTQTPRYLIKTRGQQVTLSCSPISGHRSVSWYQQTPGQGLQFLFEYFSETQRNKGNFPGRFSGRQFSNSRSEMNVSTLELGDSALYLCASSIAGTGGAYGYTFGSGTRLTVV.

Only one count was recorded for this clone. The chain joins TRBV2 to TRBJ2-7; possibly TRBD1 for D (6 bases). The CDR3 is 13 residues long. Per the germline V gene, CDR1 is SNHLY and CDR2 is FYNNEI. V was shortened by 1 base and J by 3 bases, with 7 bases between the two germline ends. CDR3 in DNA: TGTGCCAGCAGTGAAGAGACAGGCTACGAGCAGTACTTC. Translating gives CASSEETGYEQYF.

This sequence joins TRBV3-1 (or the pseudogene TRBV3-2) and TRBJ2-3; no clear D. The V and J ends lost 7 bases and 4 bases respectively, with 6 bases between them. In germline, CDR1 is LGHDT, CDR2 YNNKEL (reference sequence). The CDR3 runs 11 residues. CDR3: CASNSADTQYF. CDR3 sequence (DNA): TGTGCCAGCAACTCAGCAGATACGCAGTATTTT.

This chain joins TRBV7-2 and TRBJ2-2, with 9 bases aligning to TRBD1. Germline lookup yields CDR1 SGHTA and CDR2 FQGNSA. The CDR3 length is 15 residues. Trimming cost V 5 bases and J 8 bases; bases outside gene matches: 9. CDR3: CASSQGDRAAGELFF. The CDR3 coding sequence is TGTGCCAGCAGCCAAGGGGACAGGGCTGCTGGGGAGCTGTTTTTT.

The chain links TRBV12-3 or TRBV12-4 to TRBJ2-5; no firm D call. The CDR3 totals 13 residues. V was clipped by 4 bases and J by 4 bases, with 10 bases between them. The CDR3 is CASSWIGSETQYF. The CDR3 DNA reads TGTGCCAGCAGTTGGATAGGGTCAGAGACCCAGTACTTC.

This chain uses TRBV5-6 with TRBJ2-1, with D perhaps matching TRBD2 (6 bases). Germline V gene data show CDR1 as SGHDT and CDR2 as YYEEEE. The length of the CDR3 is 16 residues. Deletions cut 2 bases from V and 6 bases from J, with 18 bases between. The CDR3 DNA reads TGTGCCAGCAGCTTAACCGGGACTCCCCATCGCAATGAGCAGTTCTTC. Amino acids: CASSLTGTPHRNEQFF. The full variable domain, completed using reference TRBV5-6 and TRBJ2-1, is DAGVTQSPTHLIKTRGQQVTLRCSPKSGHDTVSWYQQALGQGPQFIFQYYEEEERQRGNFPDRFSGHQFPNYSSELNVNALLLGDSALYLCASSLTGTPHRNEQFFGPGTRLTVL.